This T cell receptor beta chain was retrieved from a study of identical twins. Whole-study results and caveats: Model-predicted out-of-frame TCR alpha sharing fell below observed values in monozygotic twins. For out-of-frame alpha sequences shared by twins, low generation probability was in excess.

TCRdb reanalysed the 5' RACE reads using MiXCR and keeps one entry per CDR3 protein. The table shows a few hundred thousand distinct CDR3 sequences, with less than 9.5% occurring only once. This clonotype has just a few counts. The target antigen is unknown. Germline V gene data show CDR1 as SGHRS and CDR2 as YFSETQ. V was clipped by 6 bases and J by 1 base, with 11 bases between them. The CDR3 totals 13 residues. These data were also filed under a second study, of yellow fever vaccine responses in identical twins.

This clonotype was sampled from a woman aged 18-35 years in good health. The gene calls are TRBV5-1 and TRBJ2-7, with D unclear. Specimen: CD8+ T cells sorted from blood. The CDR3 DNA is TGCGCCAGCACTCCCCAGGAGTCCTACGAGCAGTACTTC. This sequence encodes CASTPQESYEQYF.